The source of this TCR beta chain is a study of post-analysis software for immune sequencing data. Overall study findings and caveats: Five or six TRBV segments appeared more often in patients than in controls, and TRBV5-6, TRBV5-1 and TRBV20-1 were among these.

With regard to this clonotype: The antigen is unknown.

CDR1 and CDR2 from the germline V gene are SEHNR and FQNEAQ (reference sequence). The CDR3 runs 12 residues. The authors incorporated unique molecular identifiers into the TCR beta cDNA libraries. TCRdb processed the PCR reads anew with MiXCR; each CDR3 protein has one entry. Among about 190,000 distinct CDR3 sequences listed, 29% were seen once. The sample comprised blood. The sequence derives from a girl under 18 with multiple sclerosis. The V gene is TRBV7-9, the J gene TRBJ2-4; D unclear. The end of the DNA fits TRBJ2-7 better, so the J call may be wrong. CDR3 DNA sequence: TGTGCCAGCAGCTTAGTTAGTAACGAGCAGTACTTC. It specifies CASSLVSNEQYF.